One and the same sample provided the 32 T cell receptor beta chains below, sequenced in a study (dated by TCRdb to between 2014 and 2016). Libraries were made using 5' RACE. TCRdb shows the sequencer as Illumina MiSeq. TCRdb reprocessing: public reads trimmed at Q25 with fastp, clones called with MiXCR, in-frame beta chains kept. All rows with the same CDR3 protein become a single entry with the most common DNA and genes. A total of approximately 8,200 distinct CDR3 sequences appear in this sample, about two thirds of them only once. The ten largest account for about 4.5% of the sample. Sequenced sample: tumor-infiltrating naive CD4+ T cells sorted from the breast tumor. The cell subset or site label, read with the paper, signifies: naive CD4+ T cells, CD4+CD45RA+CD25-. The source is a female donor with breast cancer.

This CDR3 is CASSLEPRDQPQHF. CDR3 nucleotides: TGTGCCAGCAGCTTAGAGCCGCGAGATCAGCCCCAGCATTTT. The gene calls are TRBV7-2 and TRBJ1-5; no definite D call. Germline loops: CDR1 SGHTA, CDR2 FQGNSA. There are 14 residues in the CDR3. V was cut by 1 base and J by 5 bases, with 9 bases left in between.

The DNA of the CDR3 is TGTGCCAGCAGGTCAGGAGAGACCCAGTACTTC. Protein sequence: CASRSGETQYF. J is TRBJ2-5 and V is TRBV12-3 or TRBV12-4; D is unresolved. CDR3 length: 11 amino acids. Trimming took 6 bases from V and 4 from J, leaving 6 bases between them.

The chain is built from TRBV7-2 and TRBJ2-7; 8 nucleotides align to TRBD1. Per the germline V gene, CDR1 is SGHTA and CDR2 is FQGNSA. The J segment lost 4 bases and the V segment lost 2 bases, leaving 7 bases of the junction unmatched. This CDR3 region has 15 residues. DNA for the CDR3: TGTGCCAGCAGCTTATTAGGGACAGGAGAATACGAGCAGTACTTC. Translated, it gives CASSLLGTGEYEQYF.

This clonotype occurred a few times. The chain carries TRBV5-1 and TRBJ2-5; 7 bases agree with TRBD1. Germline lookup yields CDR1 SGHRS and CDR2 YFSETQ. Trimming at V came to 1 base and at J to 1 base, leaving 4 bases not matched to a gene. CDR3 length: 15 amino acids. The CDR3: CASSLMGQLQETQYF. The CDR3 DNA reads TGCGCCAGCAGCTTGATGGGACAGCTCCAAGAGACCCAGTACTTC.

This clonotype was seen a few times. The rearrangement links TRBV5-1 to TRBJ1-5, with 7 bases that match TRBD1. The germline V gene has CDR1 SGHRS and CDR2 YFSETQ. V shed 3 bases and J 2 bases; nucleotides not matched to a gene: 2. The CDR3 spans 14 residues. The CDR3 protein is CASSSGTGNQPQHF. In DNA form, the CDR3 reads TGCGCCAGCAGCTCCGGGACAGGCAATCAGCCCCAGCATTTT.

The genes are TRBV9 and TRBJ2-1, with D hard to call. Germline V CDR1 and CDR2: SGDLS, YYNGEE. The V end was cut by 0 bases, the J end by 0 bases, with 13 bases between. This CDR3 has 17 amino acids. The CDR3, as DNA: TGTGCCAGCAGCGTAGCGACCCACCCATACTCCTACAATGAGCAGTTCTTC. It translates to CASSVATHPYSYNEQFF.

This clonotype was picked up one time. This rearrangement joins TRBV7-8 to TRBJ2-5, with TRBD1 matching over 7 bases. J lost 8 bases, V lost 2 bases, and 20 bases had no gene match. This CDR3 is built from 18 residues. Germline CDR1 SGHVS, CDR2 FQNEAQ. The CDR3 DNA reads as TGTGCCAGCAGCTTAACAGGACAGGCAAGAGACCCAGTAAATACCCAGTACTTC. Amino acids: CASSLTGQARDPVNTQYF.

This clonotype was detected a few times. The V and J genes are TRBV7-2 and TRBJ1-1; D unresolved. CDR1 is SGHTA and CDR2 is FQGNSA in the germline V gene. There are 12 residues in the CDR3. V lost 6 bases, J lost 6 bases, and 11 bases lay in between. The CDR3 DNA follows: TGTGCCAGCAGTTCCCCGCCCCCTGAAGCTTTCTTT. Its translation is CASSSPPPEAFF. Filled out from reference TRBV7-2 and TRBJ1-1, the complete variable domain reads GAGVSQSPSNKVTEKGKDVELRCDPISGHTALYWYRQSLGQGLEFLIYFQGNSAPDKSGLPSDRFSAERTGGSVSTLTIQRTQQEDSAVYLCASSSPPPEAFFGQGTRLTVV.

The chain carries TRBV20-1 and TRBJ2-1; D is perhaps TRBD2 (6 bases). The CDR3 is 14 amino acids. Germline CDR1 is DFQATT and CDR2 is SNEGSKA (reference sequence). V shed 4 bases and J shed 6 bases, with 16 bases lying between them. The CDR3 is CSATRRLASNEQFF. The CDR3 DNA follows: TGCAGTGCTACCCGTCGCCTAGCGAGCAATGAGCAGTTCTTC.

This clonotype was seen a few times. The genes are TRBV7-9 and TRBJ2-7; 7 nucleotides agree with TRBD2. The trim removed 0 bases at V and 2 bases at J, leaving 4 bases unmatched. CDR1 SEHNR and CDR2 FQNEAQ come from the germline V gene (reference sequence). This CDR3 spans 15 amino acids. DNA of the CDR3: TGTGCCAGCAGCTTAGCGGGAGGGGCTACCTACGAGCAGTACTTC. Protein: CASSLAGGATYEQYF.

This chain uses TRBV5-4 with TRBJ1-5; no clear D. The CDR3 is 14 amino acids. Trimming removed 0 bases from V and 4 bases from J, with 8 bases in between. Germline V gives CDR1 SGHNT, CDR2 YYREEE (reference sequence). The CDR3 spells CASSLGGRNQPQHF. The CDR3 DNA reads TGTGCCAGCAGCTTGGGAGGGAGGAATCAGCCCCAGCATTTT.

This chain connects TRBV6-5 to TRBJ1-1; 7 bases match TRBD1. This CDR3 is built from 14 residues. Germline V gene data show CDR1 as MNHEY and CDR2 as SVGAGI. V shed 7 bases and J 6 bases; nucleotides not matched to a gene: 11. CDR3 DNA: TGTGCCAGCACCTACAGCACAGGGGTCTCTGAAGCTTTCTTT. The encoded protein is CASTYSTGVSEAFF.

The table lists this clonotype with a few counts. V is TRBV20-1 and J is TRBJ2-7, with 10 bases identical to TRBD1. Trimming took 6 bases from V and 1 from J; bases not matched to a gene: 12. The CDR3 sequence is 16 residues long. Per the germline V gene, CDR1 is DFQATT and CDR2 is SNEGSKA (reference sequence). The CDR3, as DNA: TGCAGTGCCGACCCTCTTGGACAGGGGGTATCCTACGAGCAGTACTTC. As protein: CSADPLGQGVSYEQYF.

The chain recombines TRBV4-1 with TRBJ1-4; no definite D call. V was trimmed by 0 bases and J by 5 bases, leaving 13 bases between them. CDR3 size: 16 residues. From germline, CDR1 is MGHRA and CDR2 YSYEKL. DNA for the CDR3: TGCGCCAGCAGCCAAGAGCGAACAGCGGGGAATGAAAAACTGTTTTTT. It translates to CASSQERTAGNEKLFF.

The rearrangement links TRBV11-2 to TRBJ1-4, with TRBD1 as a possible D gene (6 bases). The germline V gene has CDR1 SGHAT and CDR2 FQNNGV. This CDR3 has 14 amino acids. With 5 bases removed from V and 10 bases from J, the gap between germline ends came to 17 bases. The CDR3 nucleotides read TGTGCCAGCAGCCCACCAGGCGGGGGGCGAAAACTGTTTTTT. Translating it yields CASSPPGGGRKLFF. The variable domain in full, completed from reference TRBV11-2 and TRBJ1-4, reads EAGVAQSPRYKIIEKRQSVAFWCNPISGHATLYWYQQILGQGPKLLIQFQNNGVVDDSQLPKDRFSAERLKGVDSTLKIQPAKLEDSAVYLCASSPPGGGRKLFFGSGTQLSVL.

The genes are TRBV4-1 and TRBJ1-1; tentatively, D is TRBD1 (6 bases). CDR3 length: 13 amino acids. The germline V gene encodes CDR1 MGHRA and CDR2 YSYEKL. The germline V and J ends were trimmed by 1 base and 7 bases, with 10 bases remaining between them. The CDR3 DNA reads TGCGCCAGCAGCCAAGTTACAGGGTTTGAAGCTTTCTTT. This codes for CASSQVTGFEAFF.

In its sample, this clonotype was seen a few times. V and J are TRBV5-1 and TRBJ1-3; D gene ambiguous. The CDR3 loop spans 14 amino acids. The germline gives CDR1 SGHRS, CDR2 YFSETQ. V gave up 4 bases and J gave up 0 bases, with 8 bases separating them. CDR3 residues: CASSKEGSGNTIYF. CDR3 DNA: TGCGCCAGCAGCAAGGAAGGCTCTGGAAACACCATATATTTT.

This clonotype has just one count. This chain connects TRBV28 to TRBJ2-5; 7 positions agree with TRBD1. The trim removed 2 bases at V and 1 base at J, leaving 1 base unmatched. CDR1 is MDHEN, CDR2 SYDVKM, per germline. This CDR3 is built from 14 residues. The CDR3 loop reads CASSLGDSQETQYF. The CDR3 DNA follows: TGTGCCAGCAGTTTAGGGGACAGCCAAGAGACCCAGTACTTC. The entire variable domain, with the rest obtained from reference TRBV28 and TRBJ2-5, is as follows: DVKVTQSSRYLVKRTGEKVFLECVQDMDHENMFWYRQDPGLGLRLIYFSYDVKMKEKGDIPEGYSVSREKKERFSLILESASTNQTSMYLCASSLGDSQETQYFGPGTRLLVL.

The chain combines TRBV20-1 with TRBJ2-7; TRBD1 matches 9 bases. There are 14 residues in the CDR3. CDR1 DFQATT and CDR2 SNEGSKA come from the germline V gene (reference sequence). The junction had 7 bases not matched to a gene; V was cut back by 5 bases and J by 2 bases. CDR3 protein: CSAGQGQGTYEQYF. In DNA, the CDR3 is TGCAGTGCTGGTCAGGGACAGGGAACCTACGAGCAGTACTTC.

The chain has TRBV6-1 and TRBJ2-5; maybe TRBD1 (6 bases). V gave up 4 bases and J gave up 5 bases, with 23 bases separating them. This CDR3 has 17 amino acids. Per germline, CDR1 MNHNS and CDR2 SASEGT. This CDR3 is CASSARGTTRSPETQYF. The CDR3, as DNA: TGTGCCAGCAGTGCAAGGGGGACGACGCGGTCTCCGGAGACCCAGTACTTC.

The chain combines TRBV20-1 with TRBJ1-5; D is unclear. The CDR3 totals 13 residues. Trimming left V 0 bases short and J 8 bases short, with 11 bases between. From germline, CDR1 is DFQATT and CDR2 SNEGSKA (reference sequence). The CDR3 DNA reads TGCAGTGCTAGAGATAGGCCCTGGGAGCCCCAGCATTTT. Its protein is CSARDRPWEPQHF.

The sample holds one count of this clonotype. The genes are TRBV9 and TRBJ2-1, with 7 bases lining up with TRBD2. The CDR3 runs to 14 residues. CDR1 is SGDLS and CDR2 is YYNGEE in the germline V gene. V was clipped by 4 bases and J by 6 bases; unmatched bases: 7. The DNA of the CDR3 is TGTGCCAGCAGCCGAGCTTGGGGGGGCAATGAGCAGTTCTTC. This gives the protein CASSRAWGGNEQFF.

In this sample, this clonotype turned up a few times. The chain links TRBV7-3 to TRBJ2-1, with 8 positions matching TRBD2. Trimming cost V 6 bases and J 9 bases; bases outside gene matches: 13. Germline loops: CDR1 SGHTA, CDR2 FQGTGA. The CDR3 extends over 15 amino acids. CDR3 region: CASSSTGTRGSEQFF. For the CDR3, the DNA is TGTGCCAGCAGTTCCACCGGGACTAGGGGATCTGAGCAGTTCTTC.

The chain couples TRBV29-1 to TRBJ1-5; 7 nucleotides match TRBD1. The junction had 8 bases not matched to a gene; V was cut back by 4 bases and J by 5 bases. The CDR3 has 14 amino acids. The germline gives CDR1 SQVTM, CDR2 ANQGSEA. This CDR3 reads CSVVETGQDQPQHF. The CDR3, as DNA: TGCAGCGTTGTGGAGACAGGGCAGGATCAGCCCCAGCATTTT. The full variable domain, rest sourced from reference TRBV29-1 and TRBJ1-5, is SAVISQKPSRDICQRGTSLTIQCQVDSQVTMMFWYRQQPGQSLTLIATANQGSEATYESGFVIDKFPISRPNLTFSTLTVSNMSPEDSSIYLCSVVETGQDQPQHFGDGTRLSIL.

The chain carries TRBV11-2 and TRBJ2-5; D possibly corresponds to TRBD1 (6 bases). The CDR3 sequence is 15 residues long. The germline gives CDR1 SGHAT, CDR2 FQNNGV. The V and J ends lost 5 bases and 5 bases respectively, with 18 bases between them. CDR3 sequence (DNA): TGTGCCAGCAGCATACAGGGATTGTTGGGTGAGACCCAGTACTTC. Translating it yields CASSIQGLLGETQYF. The full variable domain, rest sourced from reference TRBV11-2 and TRBJ2-5, is EAGVAQSPRYKIIEKRQSVAFWCNPISGHATLYWYQQILGQGPKLLIQFQNNGVVDDSQLPKDRFSAERLKGVDSTLKIQPAKLEDSAVYLCASSIQGLLGETQYFGPGTRLLVL.

This sequence joins TRBV6-5 and TRBJ2-6, with no clear D. This CDR3 comprises 18 residues. The V end was cut by 7 bases, the J end by 4 bases, with 23 bases between. Per the germline V gene, CDR1 is MNHEY and CDR2 is SVGAGI. The CDR3 nucleotides read TGTGCCAGCAACAGAAGGCCCACCCCAGGCTCCGGGGCCAACGTCCTGACTTTC. Its protein product is CASNRRPTPGSGANVLTF.

Only a few counts were recorded for this clonotype. This rearrangement joins TRBV20-1 to TRBJ2-1; 10 bases line up with TRBD2. The CDR3 runs to 13 residues. Germline V gives CDR1 DFQATT, CDR2 SNEGSKA (reference sequence). The ends lost 7 bases at V and 10 bases at J; junction bases unmatched: 10. The chain's CDR3 is CSVSSGGAREQFF. The CDR3 DNA reads TGCAGTGTGTCGAGCGGGGGGGCAAGGGAGCAGTTCTTC.

This clonotype was seen a few times. The chain has TRBV4-2 and TRBJ2-7; 7 bases match TRBD2. V dropped 1 base and J dropped 2; count of bases not matched to a gene: 11. The CDR3 totals 17 residues. CDR1 LGHNA and CDR2 YNFKEQ come from the germline V gene. The CDR3 bases are TGTGCCAGCAGCCAAGTTTTTGGGGCTAGCGGCACCTACGAGCAGTACTTC. It codes for CASSQVFGASGTYEQYF.

A note on this clonotype: The conserved closing phenylalanine or tryptophan is absent in this CDR3, likely reflecting a read error. This chain connects TRBV20-1 to TRBJ2-7; 7 bases align to TRBD1. The CDR3 loop spans 15 amino acids. V shed 3 bases, J shed 7 bases, and the junction held 15 bases outside the gene matches. Germline V gene data show CDR1 as DFQATT and CDR2 as SNEGSKA (reference sequence). CDR3 sequence: CSASKPGQTHVEQYS. As DNA, the CDR3 is TGCAGTGCTAGCAAACCGGGACAGACCCACGTGGAGCAGTACTCC.

The genes are TRBV5-1 and TRBJ2-7; TRBD1 matches 12 bases. V dropped 5 bases and J dropped 5; count of bases not matched to a gene: 8. This CDR3 is built from 15 residues. Germline-derived CDR1 and CDR2 are SGHRS and YFSETQ. CDR3 coding DNA: TGCGCCAGCAGTCCGCCGGGACAGGGGGCTAACGAGCAGTACTTC. Protein sequence: CASSPPGQGANEQYF.

The chain recombines TRBV29-1 with TRBJ2-4; no definite D call. Germline CDR1 and CDR2: SQVTM and ANQGSEA. The CDR3 totals 12 residues. Deletions cut 4 bases from V and 6 bases from J, with 10 bases between. The CDR3 DNA follows: TGCAGCGTTGGGTGGGGTAGAAACATTCAGTACTTC. Protein sequence: CSVGWGRNIQYF.

The chain employs TRBV3-1 and TRBJ2-5; D is uncertain. The germline V gene has CDR1 LGHDT and CDR2 YNNKEL (reference sequence). V dropped 4 bases and J dropped 2 bases, with 14 bases sitting between them. The CDR3 loop spans 15 amino acids. The CDR3 loop is CASSPRPVLQETQYF. In DNA, the CDR3 is TGTGCCAGCAGCCCCCGTCCTGTTCTACAAGAGACCCAGTACTTC.